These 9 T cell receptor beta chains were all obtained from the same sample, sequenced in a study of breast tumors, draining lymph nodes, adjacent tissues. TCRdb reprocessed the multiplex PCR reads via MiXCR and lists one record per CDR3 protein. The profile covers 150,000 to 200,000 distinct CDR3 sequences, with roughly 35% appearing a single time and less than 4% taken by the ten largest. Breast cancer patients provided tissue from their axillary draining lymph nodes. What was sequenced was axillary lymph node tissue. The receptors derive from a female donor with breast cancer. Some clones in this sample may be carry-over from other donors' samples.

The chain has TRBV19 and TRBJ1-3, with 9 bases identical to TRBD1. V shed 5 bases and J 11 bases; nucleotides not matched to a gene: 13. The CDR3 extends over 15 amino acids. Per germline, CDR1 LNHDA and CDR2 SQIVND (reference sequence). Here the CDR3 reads CASSAGTGHGKPIYF. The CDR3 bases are TGTGCCAGTAGTGCCGGGACAGGGCATGGAAAACCCATATATTTT.

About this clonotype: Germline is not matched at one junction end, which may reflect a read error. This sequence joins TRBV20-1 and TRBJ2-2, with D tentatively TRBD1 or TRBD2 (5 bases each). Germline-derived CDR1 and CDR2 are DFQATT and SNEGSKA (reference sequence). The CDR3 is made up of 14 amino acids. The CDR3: CSAVGHANTGELLF. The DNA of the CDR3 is TGCAGTGCTGTGGGGCACGCGAACACCGGGGAGCTGCTTTTT.

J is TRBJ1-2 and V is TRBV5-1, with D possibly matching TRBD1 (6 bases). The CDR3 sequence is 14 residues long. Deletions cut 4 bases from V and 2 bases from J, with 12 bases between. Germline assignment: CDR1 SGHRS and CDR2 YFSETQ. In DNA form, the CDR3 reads TGCGCCAGCAGCAAACACAGGGAGAACTATGGCTACACCTTC. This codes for CASSKHRENYGYTF.

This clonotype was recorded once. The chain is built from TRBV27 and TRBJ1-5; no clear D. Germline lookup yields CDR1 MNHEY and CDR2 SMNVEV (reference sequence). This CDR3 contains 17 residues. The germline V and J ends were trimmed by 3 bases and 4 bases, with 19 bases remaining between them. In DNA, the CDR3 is TGTGCCAGCAGTTTGTCAGGCCTGGGTCGTTGGAATCAGCCCCAGCATTTT. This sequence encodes CASSLSGLGRWNQPQHF.

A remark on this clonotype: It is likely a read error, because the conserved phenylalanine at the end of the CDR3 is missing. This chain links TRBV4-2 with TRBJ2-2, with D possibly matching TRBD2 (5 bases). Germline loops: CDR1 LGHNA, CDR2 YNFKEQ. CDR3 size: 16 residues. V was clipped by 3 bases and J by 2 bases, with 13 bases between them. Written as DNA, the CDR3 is TGTGCCAGCAGCCAGGCCCGAGCGGTAAACACCGGGGAGCTGTTTTCT. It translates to CASSQARAVNTGELFS.

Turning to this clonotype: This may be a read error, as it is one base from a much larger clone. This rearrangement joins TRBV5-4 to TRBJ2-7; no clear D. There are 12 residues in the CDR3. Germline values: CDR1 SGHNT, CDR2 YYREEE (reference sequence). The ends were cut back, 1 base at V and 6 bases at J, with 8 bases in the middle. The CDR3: CASSLRVSEQYF. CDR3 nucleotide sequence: TGTGCCAGCAGCTTGAGGGTGTCCGAGCAGTACTTC.

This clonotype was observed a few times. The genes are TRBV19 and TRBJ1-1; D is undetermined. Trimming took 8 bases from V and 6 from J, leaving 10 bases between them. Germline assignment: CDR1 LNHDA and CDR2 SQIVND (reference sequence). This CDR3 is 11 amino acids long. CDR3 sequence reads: CASSNYAEAFF. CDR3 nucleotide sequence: TGTGCCAGTTCTAACTACGCTGAAGCTTTCTTT.

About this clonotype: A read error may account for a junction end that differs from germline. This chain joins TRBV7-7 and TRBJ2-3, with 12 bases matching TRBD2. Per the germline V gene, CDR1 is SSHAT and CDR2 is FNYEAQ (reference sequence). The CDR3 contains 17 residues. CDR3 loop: CASSQTSGRPSTDTQYF. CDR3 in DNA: TGTGCTAGCAGCCAGACTAGCGGGAGACCTAGCACAGATACGCAGTATTTT.

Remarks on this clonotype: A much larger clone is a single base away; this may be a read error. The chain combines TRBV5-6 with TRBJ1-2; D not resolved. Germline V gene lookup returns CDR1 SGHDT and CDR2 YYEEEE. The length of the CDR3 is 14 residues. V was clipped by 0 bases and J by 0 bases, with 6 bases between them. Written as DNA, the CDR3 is TGTGCCAGCAGCTTGGGGAGTTCTAACTATGGCTACACCTTC. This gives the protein CASSLGSSNYGYTF.